This T cell receptor beta chain was found in a study of blood T cell repertoires in COVID-19. The data were produced by immunoSEQ multiplex PCR, yet TCRdb's version contains in-frame clones alone and is incomplete. The sample contains about 310,000 clones, 89% of which appear only once. V lost 2 bases, J lost 3 bases, and 3 bases stayed unmatched. This CDR3 is 15 amino acids long. The germline V gene encodes CDR1 MNHEY and CDR2 SVGEGT. The sample comprised PBMCs or T cells enriched from blood (not recorded which). The receptor was isolated from a woman between 35 and 50 years old who had recovered from COVID-19. This rearrangement joins TRBV6-2 or TRBV6-3 to TRBJ2-7; 11 bases match TRBD1. The chain's CDR3 is CASSYRTGGGYEQYF. The CDR3 DNA follows: TGTGCCAGCAGTTACCGGACAGGGGGCGGCTACGAGCAGTACTTC.